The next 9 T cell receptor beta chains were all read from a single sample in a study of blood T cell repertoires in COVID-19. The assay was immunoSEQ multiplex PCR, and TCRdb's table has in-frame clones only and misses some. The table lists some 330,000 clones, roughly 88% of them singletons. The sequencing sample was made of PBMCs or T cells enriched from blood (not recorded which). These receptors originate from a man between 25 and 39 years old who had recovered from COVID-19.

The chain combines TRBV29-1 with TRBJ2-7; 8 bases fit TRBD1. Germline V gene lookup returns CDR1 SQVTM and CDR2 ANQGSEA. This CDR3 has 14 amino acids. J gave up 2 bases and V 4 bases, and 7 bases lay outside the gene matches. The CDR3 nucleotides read TGCAGCGTTGGGGGGGTGACAGGGGCCTACGAGCAGTACTTC. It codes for CSVGGVTGAYEQYF.

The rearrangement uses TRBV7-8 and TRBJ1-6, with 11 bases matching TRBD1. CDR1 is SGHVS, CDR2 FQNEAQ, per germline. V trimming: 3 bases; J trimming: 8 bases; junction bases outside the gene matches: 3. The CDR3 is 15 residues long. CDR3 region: CASSFLGQGDSPLHF. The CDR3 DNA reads TGTGCCAGCAGCTTTTTGGGACAGGGGGATTCACCCCTCCACTTT.

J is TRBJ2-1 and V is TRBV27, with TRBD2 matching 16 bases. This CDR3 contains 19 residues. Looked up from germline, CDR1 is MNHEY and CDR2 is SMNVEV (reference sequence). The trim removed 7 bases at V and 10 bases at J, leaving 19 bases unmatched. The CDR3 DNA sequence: TGTGCCAGCACCACTAAGGGACTAGCGGGGGGGGTCCTCCCCGGGGAGCAGTTCTTC. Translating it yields CASTTKGLAGGVLPGEQFF.

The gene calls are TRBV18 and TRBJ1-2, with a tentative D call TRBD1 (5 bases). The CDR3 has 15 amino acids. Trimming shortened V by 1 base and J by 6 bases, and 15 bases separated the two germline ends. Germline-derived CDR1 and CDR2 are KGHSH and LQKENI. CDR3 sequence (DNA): TGTGCCAGCTCACCACGGAGGGGCGGACAAGATGGCTACACCTTC. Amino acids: CASSPRRGGQDGYTF.

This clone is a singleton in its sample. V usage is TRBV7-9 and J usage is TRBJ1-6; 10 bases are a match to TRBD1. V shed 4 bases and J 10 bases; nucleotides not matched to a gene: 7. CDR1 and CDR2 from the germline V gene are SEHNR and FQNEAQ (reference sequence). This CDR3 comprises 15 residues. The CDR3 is CASSSRWTGGSPLHF. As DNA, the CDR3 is TGTGCCAGCAGCTCCCGATGGACAGGGGGATCACCCCTCCACTTT. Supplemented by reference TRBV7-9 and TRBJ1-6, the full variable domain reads DTGVSQNPRHKITKRGQNVTFRCDPISEHNRLYWYRQTLGQGPEFLTYFQNEAQLEKSRLLSDRFSAERPKGSFSTLEIQRTEQGDSAMYLCASSSRWTGGSPLHFGNGTRLTVT.

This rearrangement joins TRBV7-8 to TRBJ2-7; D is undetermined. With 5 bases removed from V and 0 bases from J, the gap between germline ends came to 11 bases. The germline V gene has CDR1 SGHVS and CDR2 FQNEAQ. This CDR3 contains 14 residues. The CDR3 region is CASSPDRSSYEQYF. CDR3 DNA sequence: TGTGCCAGCAGCCCAGACCGGAGCTCCTACGAGCAGTACTTC.

The CDR3 sequence is CASSLSVLRGNNEQFF. DNA for the CDR3: TGCGCCAGCAGCTTGTCTGTTCTCCGAGGGAACAATGAGCAGTTCTTC. V usage is TRBV5-1 and J usage is TRBJ2-1; tentatively, D is TRBD2 (5 bases). The length of the CDR3 is 16 residues. The V end lost 1 base, the J end lost 5 bases, and 16 bases lay between the germline ends. The germline V gene has CDR1 SGHRS and CDR2 YFSETQ.

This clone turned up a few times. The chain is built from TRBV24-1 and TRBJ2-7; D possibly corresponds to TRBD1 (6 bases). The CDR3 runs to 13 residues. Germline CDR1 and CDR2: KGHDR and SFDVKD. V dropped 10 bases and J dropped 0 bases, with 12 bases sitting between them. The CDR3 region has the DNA TGTGCCACGGGGGCGGCGGCCTCCTACGAGCAGTACTTC. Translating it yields CATGAAASYEQYF.

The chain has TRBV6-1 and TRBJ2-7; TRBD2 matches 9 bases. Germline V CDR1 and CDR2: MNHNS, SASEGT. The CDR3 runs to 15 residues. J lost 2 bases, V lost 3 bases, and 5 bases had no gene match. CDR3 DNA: TGTGCCAGCAGTGATCTCGCGGGGGGGCCCTACGAGCAGTACTTC. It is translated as CASSDLAGGPYEQYF.